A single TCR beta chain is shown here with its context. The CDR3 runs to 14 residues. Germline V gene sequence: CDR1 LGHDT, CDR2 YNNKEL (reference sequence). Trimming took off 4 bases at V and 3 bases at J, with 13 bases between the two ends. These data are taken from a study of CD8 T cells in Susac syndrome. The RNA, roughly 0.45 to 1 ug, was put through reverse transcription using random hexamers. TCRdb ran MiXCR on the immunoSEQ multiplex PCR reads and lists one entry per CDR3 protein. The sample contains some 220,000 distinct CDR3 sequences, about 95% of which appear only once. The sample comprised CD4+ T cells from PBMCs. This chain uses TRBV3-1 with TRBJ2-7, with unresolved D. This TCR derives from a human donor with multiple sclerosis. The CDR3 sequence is CASSLTVSGYEQYF. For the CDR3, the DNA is TGTGCCAGCAGCCTAACTGTCTCGGGCTACGAGCAGTACTTC.